The 6 T cell receptor beta chains below all came from one sample that was sequenced in a study of control samples from healthy donors and cancer patients. The table came from immunoSEQ multiplex PCR; TCRdb's copy has only in-frame clones and leaves some out. Of about 52,000 clones listed, 85% to 95% are singletons. Sequencing was carried out using blood. The receptors derive from a man aged 25 to 45 in good health.

This rearrangement joins TRBV30 to TRBJ2-1; 12 bases are a match to TRBD2. Germline CDR1 and CDR2: GTSNPN and SVGIG (reference sequence). The CDR3 extends over 15 amino acids. The J segment lost 7 bases and the V segment lost 2 bases, leaving 6 bases of the junction unmatched. CDR3 nucleotide sequence: TGTGCCTGGAGTACACTAGCGGGAGGCTATAATGAGCAGTTCTTC. As protein: CAWSTLAGGYNEQFF.

This clone was seen a single time. The genes are TRBV15 and TRBJ2-7; D is unresolved. The CDR3 loop spans 13 amino acids. Per germline, CDR1 LNHNV and CDR2 YYDKDF (reference sequence). The V end was cut by 2 bases, the J end by 5 bases, with 10 bases between. For the CDR3, the DNA is TGTGCCACCAGCAGAACCCCAGGCCACGAGCAGTACTTC. Its protein product is CATSRTPGHEQYF. Full variable domain (missing parts from reference TRBV15 and TRBJ2-7): DAMVIQNPRYQVTQFGKPVTLSCSQTLNHNVMYWYQQKSSQAPKLLFHYYDKDFNNEADTPDNFQSRRPNTSFCFLDIRSPGLGDTAMYLCATSRTPGHEQYFGPGTRLTVT.

The CDR3 is CASSLGQHRNTIYF. CDR3 bases: TGTGCCAGCAGTCTTGGACAGCACAGAAACACCATATATTTT. The chain carries TRBV28 and TRBJ1-3; tentatively, D is TRBD1 (6 bases). Germline lookup yields CDR1 MDHEN and CDR2 SYDVKM. The V end was cut by 5 bases, the J end by 5 bases, with 13 bases between. This CDR3 is 14 amino acids long. The full variable domain, with the rest looked up from reference TRBV28 and TRBJ1-3, is DVKVTQSSRYLVKRTGEKVFLECVQDMDHENMFWYRQDPGLGLRLIYFSYDVKMKEKGDIPEGYSVSREKKERFSLILESASTNQTSMYLCASSLGQHRNTIYFGEGSWLTVV.

The rearrangement links TRBV6-5 to TRBJ2-7; 7 bases agree with TRBD2. V was pared by 6 bases and J by 3 bases, with 8 bases of the junction left unmatched. The CDR3 runs 14 residues. The germline CDR1 and CDR2 sequences are MNHEY and SVGAGI. The CDR3 is CASSQGLGSYEQYF. As DNA, the CDR3 is TGTGCCAGCAGCCAAGGACTAGGGAGCTACGAGCAGTACTTC.

The chain couples TRBV5-1 to TRBJ1-2, with TRBD1 identical over 7 bases. V was pared by 3 bases and J by 4 bases, with 6 bases of the junction left unmatched. The CDR3 contains 14 residues. Germline loops: CDR1 SGHRS, CDR2 YFSETQ. The CDR3 spells CASSSTGLGYGYTF. The CDR3 DNA reads TGCGCCAGCAGCTCGACAGGGTTAGGCTATGGCTACACCTTC.

This clone is medium-sized. This rearrangement joins TRBV5-1 to TRBJ2-5; no definite D call. This CDR3 region has 13 residues. Germline V gene sequence: CDR1 SGHRS, CDR2 YFSETQ. With 0 bases removed from V and 4 bases from J, the gap between germline ends came to 7 bases. The CDR3 nucleotides read TGCGCCAGCAGCTTGGGTTTCAGAGAGACCCAGTACTTC. It is translated as CASSLGFRETQYF.